Presented here are 27 T cell receptor beta chains from one specimen sequenced in a study of T cell responses to AZD1222 COVID-19 vaccine. Sequencing used immunoSEQ multiplex PCR; TCRdb keeps in-frame clones, though not all of them. There are over 100,000 clones in the sample; approximately 89% occur only once, and approximately 3% lies in the top ten. The sequencing here drew on peripheral blood, taken 28 days after the second dose of the MenACWY control vaccine. All receptors derive from an adult who received the MenACWY meningococcal vaccine as a control.

The rearrangement links TRBV10-3 to TRBJ2-7; possibly TRBD1 for D (5 bases). This CDR3 contains 14 residues. CDR1 is ENHRY and CDR2 is SYGVKD in the germline V gene. The V end was cut by 2 bases, the J end by 0 bases, with 8 bases between. DNA of the CDR3: TGTGCCATCAGTGAGACAGGTTCCTCCTACGAGCAGTACTTC. As protein: CAISETGSSYEQYF.

The chain couples TRBV10-3 to TRBJ1-1; TRBD1 matches 8 bases. The CDR3 extends over 14 amino acids. Germline-derived CDR1 and CDR2 are ENHRY and SYGVKD. Trimming at V came to 6 bases and at J to 5 bases, leaving 8 bases not matched to a gene. The CDR3 sequence: CAIRDGQGGTEAFF. The CDR3 nucleotides read TGTGCCATCAGGGACGGACAGGGCGGGACTGAAGCTTTCTTT.

The V and J genes are TRBV5-1 and TRBJ1-2; D call uncertain. Germline V gene data show CDR1 as SGHRS and CDR2 as YFSETQ. The CDR3 is 13 amino acids. V shed 0 bases and J shed 8 bases, with 11 bases lying between them. The CDR3 is CASSLDGLGGYTF. The CDR3 DNA is TGCGCCAGCAGCTTGGACGGCTTGGGGGGCTACACCTTC. The full variable domain, rest sourced from reference TRBV5-1 and TRBJ1-2, is KAGVTQTPRYLIKTRGQQVTLSCSPISGHRSVSWYQQTPGQGLQFLFEYFSETQRNKGNFPGRFSGRQFSNSRSEMNVSTLELGDSALYLCASSLDGLGGYTFGSGTRLTVV.

This chain joins TRBV27 and TRBJ2-3; D gene uncertain. Trimming pared 4 bases from V and 2 bases from J, leaving 10 bases between. The CDR3 spans 14 residues. CDR1 MNHEY and CDR2 SMNVEV come from the germline V gene (reference sequence). CDR3 loop: CASSYGGYTDTQYF. CDR3 coding DNA: TGTGCCAGCAGTTACGGCGGATACACAGATACGCAGTATTTT.

The chain is built from TRBV27 and TRBJ2-1; 9 bases are shared with TRBD1. V was clipped by 3 bases and J by 8 bases; unmatched bases: 5. CDR1 is MNHEY and CDR2 is SMNVEV in the germline V gene (reference sequence). The CDR3 covers 14 residues. CDR3 nucleotides: TGTGCCAGCAGTTTCCCGGACAGGGGTGATGAGCAGTTCTTC. Its translation is CASSFPDRGDEQFF.

CDR3 sequence reads: CASSLANVDRGYEQYF. The CDR3 DNA is TGTGCCAGCAGCTTAGCCAATGTTGACAGGGGGTACGAGCAGTACTTC. V gene TRBV7-6 combines with J gene TRBJ2-7; 9 nucleotides line up with TRBD1. CDR1 is SGHVS, CDR2 FNYEAQ, per germline. The CDR3 runs to 16 residues. After removal of 0 bases from V and 4 bases from J, the junction contained 7 bases not matched to a gene.

This chain uses TRBV2 with TRBJ1-3; 9 nucleotides match TRBD1. Germline V gene lookup returns CDR1 SNHLY and CDR2 FYNNEI. The V and J ends lost 4 bases and 8 bases, in that order; junction bases with no gene match: 9. This CDR3 comprises 15 residues. CDR3 amino acids: CASSATGGFGDTIYF. The CDR3, as DNA: TGTGCCAGCAGTGCTACAGGGGGCTTCGGGGACACCATATATTTT.

The rearrangement joins TRBV2 to TRBJ1-6; the match to TRBD1 covers 7 bases. The germline V gene has CDR1 SNHLY and CDR2 FYNNEI. The CDR3 is 14 residues long. V was pared by 5 bases and J by 6 bases, with 4 bases of the junction left unmatched. The CDR3 DNA follows: TGTGCCAGCAGTATCGGGACAGTTAATTCACCCCTCCACTTT. As protein: CASSIGTVNSPLHF.

The gene calls are TRBV10-1 and TRBJ2-5; 7 bases are a match to TRBD2. The CDR3 sequence is 13 residues long. V shed 10 bases, J shed 0 bases, and the junction held 5 bases outside the gene matches. Germline CDR1 reads WNHNN; CDR2 reads SYGVQD (reference sequence). DNA of the CDR3: TGCGCCAACCTAACTAGCGACCAAGAGACCCAGTACTTC. Translating it yields CANLTSDQETQYF.

The chain links TRBV28 to TRBJ2-7; no definite D call. In germline, CDR1 is MDHEN, CDR2 SYDVKM. The CDR3 length is 15 residues. The ends were cut back, 3 bases at V and 2 bases at J, with 14 bases in the middle. The CDR3 coding sequence is TGTGCCAGCAGTTTGTCTTGGCAGGTCGCCTACGAGCAGTACTTC. Amino acids: CASSLSWQVAYEQYF.

This clone came up once. The chain employs TRBV9 and TRBJ2-3; tentatively, D is TRBD2 (5 bases). This CDR3 comprises 13 residues. Germline CDR1 SGDLS, CDR2 YYNGEE. Trimming took 0 bases from V and 6 from J, leaving 8 bases between them. The CDR3 DNA follows: TGTGCCAGCAGCGTAGCCCCTAGCGATACGCAGTATTTT. Translating it yields CASSVAPSDTQYF.

V and J are TRBV4-2 and TRBJ2-3; D is perhaps TRBD2 (5 bases). CDR1 and CDR2 (germline): LGHNA, YNFKEQ. The CDR3 sequence is 15 residues long. V shed 4 bases and J shed 0 bases, with 11 bases lying between them. CDR3 DNA sequence: TGTGCCAGCAGCCCGAGGGCCCAAAGCACAGATACGCAGTATTTT. Translating gives CASSPRAQSTDTQYF.

CDR3 sequence: CASSYGTYNEQFF. CDR3 in DNA: TGTGCCAGCAGTTACGGGACCTACAATGAGCAGTTCTTC. This chain uses TRBV6-2 or TRBV6-3 with TRBJ2-1; no clear D gene. Germline values: CDR1 MNHEY, CDR2 SVGEGT. This CDR3 spans 13 amino acids. V lost 2 bases and J 2 bases, leaving 4 bases between the germline ends.

The rearrangement joins TRBV5-1 to TRBJ1-5, with a possible D match to TRBD1 (6 bases). Germline-derived CDR1 and CDR2 are SGHRS and YFSETQ. The V end lost 4 bases, the J end lost 3 bases, and 23 bases lay between the germline ends. The CDR3 spans 18 residues. The CDR3 here is CASSPNPTGTGSNQPQHF. The CDR3 bases are TGCGCCAGCAGCCCCAACCCAACAGGGACGGGCTCCAATCAGCCCCAGCATTTT.

The chain employs TRBV18 and TRBJ2-1, with 9 bases matching TRBD2. V was pared by 2 bases and J by 0 bases, with 5 bases of the junction left unmatched. The CDR3 consists of 17 residues. From germline, CDR1 is KGHSH and CDR2 LQKENI. The CDR3 coding sequence is TGTGCCAGCTCACCAGCCCTAGCGGGGTACTCCTACAATGAGCAGTTCTTC. As protein: CASSPALAGYSYNEQFF.

This sequence joins TRBV19 and TRBJ1-6, with unresolved D. CDR3 length equals 14 residues. Germline V CDR1 and CDR2: LNHDA, SQIVND (reference sequence). V was cut by 6 bases and J by 4 bases, with 10 bases left in between. CDR3 loop: CASSSPEYNSPLHF. The CDR3 DNA sequence: TGTGCCAGTAGCAGCCCCGAGTATAATTCACCCCTCCACTTT.

Only a few counts were recorded for this clone. The rearrangement uses TRBV27 and TRBJ2-7, with 8 bases identical to TRBD2. Germline lookup yields CDR1 MNHEY and CDR2 SMNVEV (reference sequence). This CDR3 region has 15 residues. J was trimmed by 0 bases and V by 5 bases; bases with no gene match: 6. As DNA, the CDR3 is TGTGCCAGCAGTCGTAGCGGGGCGTACTCCTACGAGCAGTACTTC. Its protein is CASSRSGAYSYEQYF.

This clone is a singleton in its sample. This chain connects TRBV28 to TRBJ2-1; D unresolved. CDR3 size: 12 residues. Trimming removed 3 bases from V and 4 bases from J, with 4 bases in between. Germline CDR1 reads MDHEN; CDR2 reads SYDVKM. In nucleotides, the CDR3 is TGTGCCAGCAGTTTCGGGTACAATGAGCAGTTCTTC. It encodes CASSFGYNEQFF. The variable domain in full, completed from reference TRBV28 and TRBJ2-1, reads DVKVTQSSRYLVKRTGEKVFLECVQDMDHENMFWYRQDPGLGLRLIYFSYDVKMKEKGDIPEGYSVSREKKERFSLILESASTNQTSMYLCASSFGYNEQFFGPGTRLTVL.

The chain links TRBV19 to TRBJ2-1; no reliable D call. Trimming took off 4 bases at V and 0 bases at J, with 10 bases between the two ends. Germline V gene lookup returns CDR1 LNHDA and CDR2 SQIVND (reference sequence). The CDR3 extends over 15 amino acids. CDR3 in DNA: TGTGCCAGTAGTAGAGGCCCCGGCTCCTACAATGAGCAGTTCTTC. Amino acids: CASSRGPGSYNEQFF. The whole variable domain, filled in from reference TRBV19 and TRBJ2-1, reads DGGITQSPKYLFRKEGQNVTLSCEQNLNHDAMYWYRQDPGQGLRLIYYSQIVNDFQKGDIAEGYSVSREKKESFPLTVTSAQKNPTAFYLCASSRGPGSYNEQFFGPGTRLTVL.

This clone was counted only a few times. J is TRBJ2-7 and V is TRBV28; D gene ambiguous. From germline, CDR1 is MDHEN and CDR2 SYDVKM. Trimming shortened V by 1 base and J by 4 bases, and 2 bases separated the two germline ends. The CDR3 covers 11 residues. The CDR3 nucleotides are TGTGCCAGCAGTTTATTATACGAGCAGTACTTC. It specifies CASSLLYEQYF.

This clone was recorded once. This sequence joins TRBV12-3 or TRBV12-4 and TRBJ1-5, with D tentatively TRBD1 (5 bases). This CDR3 spans 13 amino acids. The V end lost 5 bases, the J end lost 6 bases, and 11 bases lay between the germline ends. In DNA form, the CDR3 reads TGTGCCAGCAGTCCCCAGGGTTTTCAGCCCCAGCATTTT. Residues: CASSPQGFQPQHF.

The genes are TRBV3-1 (or the pseudogene TRBV3-2) and TRBJ1-1, with 8 bases identical to TRBD1. The length of the CDR3 is 16 residues. The germline CDR1 and CDR2 sequences are LGHDT and YNNKEL (reference sequence). V lost 3 bases and J lost 1; bases outside the gene matches: 7. DNA for the CDR3: TGTGCCAGCAGCCATCCTCGTGGGACAGGGAACACTGAAGCTTTCTTT. It codes for CASSHPRGTGNTEAFF.

J is TRBJ2-1 and V is TRBV11-3; 9 bases are shared with TRBD1. CDR1 and CDR2 (germline): SGHNT, YENEEA. This CDR3 comprises 15 residues. The J segment lost 9 bases and the V segment lost 1 base, leaving 7 bases of the junction unmatched. CDR3 sequence (DNA): TGTGCCAGCAGCTTAGTAGGGACAGGGCGGGGTGAGCAGTTCTTC. Translation gives CASSLVGTGRGEQFF.

This chain joins TRBV11-3 and TRBJ2-1; 7 nucleotides align to TRBD2. This CDR3 contains 15 residues. Trimming removed 1 base from V and 5 bases from J; junction bases left unmatched: 5. In germline, CDR1 is SGHNT, CDR2 YENEEA. The CDR3 spells CASSLGGGIDNEQFF. CDR3 nucleotide sequence: TGTGCCAGCAGCTTAGGGGGAGGGATCGACAATGAGCAGTTCTTC.

The rearrangement joins TRBV4-3 to TRBJ1-4; D is undetermined. The CDR3 has 14 residues. Trimming took off 1 base at V and 4 bases at J, with 7 bases between the two ends. CDR1 and CDR2 (germline): LGHNA, YSLEER. The CDR3 DNA follows: TGCGCCAGCAGCCAAGGGCCCCTTAATGAAAAACTGTTTTTT. It yields the protein CASSQGPLNEKLFF.

The rearrangement uses TRBV5-4 and TRBJ1-3, with D hard to call. Germline CDR1 and CDR2: SGHNT and YYREEE (reference sequence). The V gene lost 7 bases and the J gene lost 4 bases, with 6 bases spanning the gap. CDR3 length equals 11 residues. The CDR3, as DNA: TGTGCCAGCGCCTTCGGAAACACCATATATTTT. It yields the protein CASAFGNTIYF.

The chain uses TRBV6-1 and TRBJ1-6; D not resolved. Trimming cost V 1 base and J 7 bases, with 14 bases left between them. The CDR3 totals 16 residues. The germline gives CDR1 MNHNS, CDR2 SASEGT. CDR3 nucleotides: TGTGCCAGCAGTGAAGTGAGCCCTTATGGCAATTCACCCCTCCACTTT. Translating it yields CASSEVSPYGNSPLHF.